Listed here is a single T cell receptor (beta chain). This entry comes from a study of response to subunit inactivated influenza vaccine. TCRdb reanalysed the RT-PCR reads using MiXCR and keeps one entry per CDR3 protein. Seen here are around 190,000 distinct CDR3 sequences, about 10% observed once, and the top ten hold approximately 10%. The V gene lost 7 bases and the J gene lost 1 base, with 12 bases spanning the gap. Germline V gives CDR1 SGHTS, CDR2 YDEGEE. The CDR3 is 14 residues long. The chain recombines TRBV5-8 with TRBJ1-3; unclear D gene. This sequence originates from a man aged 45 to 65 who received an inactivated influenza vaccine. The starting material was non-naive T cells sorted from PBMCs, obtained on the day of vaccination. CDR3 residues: CASGSLSSGNTIYF. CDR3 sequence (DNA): TGTGCCAGCGGTTCCCTATCTTCTGGAAACACCATATATTTT.